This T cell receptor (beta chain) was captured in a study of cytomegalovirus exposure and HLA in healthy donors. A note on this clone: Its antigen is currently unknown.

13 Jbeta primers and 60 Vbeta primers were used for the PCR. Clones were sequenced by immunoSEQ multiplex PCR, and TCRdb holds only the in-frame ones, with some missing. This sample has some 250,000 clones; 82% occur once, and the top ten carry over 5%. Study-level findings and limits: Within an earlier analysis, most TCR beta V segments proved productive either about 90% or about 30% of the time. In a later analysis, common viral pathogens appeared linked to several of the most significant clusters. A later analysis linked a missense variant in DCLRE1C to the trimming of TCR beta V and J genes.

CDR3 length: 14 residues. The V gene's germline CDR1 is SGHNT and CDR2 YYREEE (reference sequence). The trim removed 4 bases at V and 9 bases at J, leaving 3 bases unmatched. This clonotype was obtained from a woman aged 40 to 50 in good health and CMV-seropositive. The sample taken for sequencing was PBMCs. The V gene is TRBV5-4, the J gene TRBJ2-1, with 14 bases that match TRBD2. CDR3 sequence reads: CASSGGLAGAEQFF. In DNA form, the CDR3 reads TGTGCCAGCAGCGGGGGACTAGCGGGAGCTGAGCAGTTCTTC.